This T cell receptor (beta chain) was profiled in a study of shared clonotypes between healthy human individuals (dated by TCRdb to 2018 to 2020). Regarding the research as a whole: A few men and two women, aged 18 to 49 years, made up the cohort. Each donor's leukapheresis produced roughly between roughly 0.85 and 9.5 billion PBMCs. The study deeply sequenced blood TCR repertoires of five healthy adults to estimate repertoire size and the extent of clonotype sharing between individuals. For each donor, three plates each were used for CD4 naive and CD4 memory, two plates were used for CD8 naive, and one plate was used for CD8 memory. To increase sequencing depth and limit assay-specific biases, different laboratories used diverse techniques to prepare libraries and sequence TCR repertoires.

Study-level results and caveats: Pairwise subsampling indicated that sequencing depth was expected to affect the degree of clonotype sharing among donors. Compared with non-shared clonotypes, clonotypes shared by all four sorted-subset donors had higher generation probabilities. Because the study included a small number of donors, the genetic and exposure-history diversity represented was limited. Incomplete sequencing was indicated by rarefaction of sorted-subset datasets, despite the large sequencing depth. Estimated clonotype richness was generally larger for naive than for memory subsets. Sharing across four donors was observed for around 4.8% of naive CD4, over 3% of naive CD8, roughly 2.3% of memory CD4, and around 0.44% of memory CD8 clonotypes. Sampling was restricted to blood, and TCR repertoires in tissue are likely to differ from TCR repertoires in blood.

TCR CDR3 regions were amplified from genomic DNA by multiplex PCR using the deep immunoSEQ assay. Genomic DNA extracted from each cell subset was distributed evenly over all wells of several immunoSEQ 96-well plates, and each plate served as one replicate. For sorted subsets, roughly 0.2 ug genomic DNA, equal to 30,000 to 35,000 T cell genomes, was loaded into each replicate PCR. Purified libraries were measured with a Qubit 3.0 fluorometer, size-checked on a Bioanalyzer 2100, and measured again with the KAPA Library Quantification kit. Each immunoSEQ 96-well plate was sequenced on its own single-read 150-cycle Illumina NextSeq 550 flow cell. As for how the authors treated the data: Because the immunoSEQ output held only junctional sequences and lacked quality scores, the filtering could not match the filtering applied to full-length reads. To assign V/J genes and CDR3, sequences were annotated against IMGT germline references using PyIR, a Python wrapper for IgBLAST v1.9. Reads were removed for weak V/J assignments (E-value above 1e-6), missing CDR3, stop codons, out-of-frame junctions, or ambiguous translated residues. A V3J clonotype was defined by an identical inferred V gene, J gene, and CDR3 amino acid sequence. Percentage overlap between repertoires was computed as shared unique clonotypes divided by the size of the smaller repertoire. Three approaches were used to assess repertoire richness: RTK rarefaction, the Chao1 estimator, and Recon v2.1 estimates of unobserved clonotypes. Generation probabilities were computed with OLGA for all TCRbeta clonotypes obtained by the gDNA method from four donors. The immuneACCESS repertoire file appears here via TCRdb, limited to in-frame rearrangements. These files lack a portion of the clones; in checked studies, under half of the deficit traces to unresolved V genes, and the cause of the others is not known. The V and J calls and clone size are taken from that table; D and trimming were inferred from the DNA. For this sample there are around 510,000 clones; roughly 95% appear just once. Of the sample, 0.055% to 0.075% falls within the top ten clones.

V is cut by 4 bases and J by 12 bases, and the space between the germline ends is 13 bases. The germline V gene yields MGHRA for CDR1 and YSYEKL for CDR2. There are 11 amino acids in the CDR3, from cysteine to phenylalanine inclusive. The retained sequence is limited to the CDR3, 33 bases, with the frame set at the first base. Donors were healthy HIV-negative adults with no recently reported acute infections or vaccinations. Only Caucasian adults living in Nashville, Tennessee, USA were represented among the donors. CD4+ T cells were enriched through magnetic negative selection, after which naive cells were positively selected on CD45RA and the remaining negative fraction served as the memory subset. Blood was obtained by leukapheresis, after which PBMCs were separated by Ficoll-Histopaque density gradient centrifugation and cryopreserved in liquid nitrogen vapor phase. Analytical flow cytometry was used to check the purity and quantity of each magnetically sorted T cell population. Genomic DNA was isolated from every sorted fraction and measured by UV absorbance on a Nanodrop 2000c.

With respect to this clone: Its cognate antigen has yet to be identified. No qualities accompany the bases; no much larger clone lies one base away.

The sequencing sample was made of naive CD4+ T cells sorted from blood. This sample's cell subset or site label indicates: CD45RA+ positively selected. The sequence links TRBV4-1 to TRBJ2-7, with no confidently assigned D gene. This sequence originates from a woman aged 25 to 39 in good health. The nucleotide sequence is TGCGCCAGCAGCCCGACGTGGGATCTGTACTTC. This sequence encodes CASSPTWDLYF.